One and the same sample provided the 15 T cell receptor beta chains below, sequenced in a study of T cell repertoires in cytomegalovirus infection. TCRdb processed the reads anew with MiXCR; each CDR3 protein has one entry. The data contain some 500,000 distinct CDR3 sequences, about 39% of them singletons. These receptors are not linked to any known antigen. The sequencing used cultured PBMCs, collected from culture after CMV antigen stimulation. Every receptor here comes from a human donor in good health (CMV status not recorded). Some clones in this sample may be carry-over from other donors' samples.

The CDR3 here is CASSWRQGPTEAFF. In DNA form, the CDR3 reads TGTGCCAGCAGTTGGCGACAGGGGCCCACTGAAGCTTTCTTT. The chain employs TRBV12-3 or TRBV12-4 and TRBJ1-1; 8 bases line up with TRBD1. J gave up 4 bases and V 4 bases, and 5 bases lay outside the gene matches. The CDR3 has 14 residues.

This clonotype was seen at least ten times. J is TRBJ2-3 and V is TRBV7-2; tentative D call: TRBD1 (6 bases). CDR1 is SGHTA and CDR2 is FQGNSA in the germline V gene. The CDR3 totals 15 residues. Between the trimmed V and J ends, which lost 1 base and 0 bases, there was a span of 8 bases. CDR3: CASSLGGPSTDTQYF. The DNA of the CDR3 is TGTGCCAGCAGCTTAGGGGGGCCGAGCACAGATACGCAGTATTTT.

Ten or more counts support this clonotype. J is TRBJ2-3 and V is TRBV7-2, with 7 bases matching TRBD1. Looked up from germline, CDR1 is SGHTA and CDR2 is FQGNSA. The CDR3 consists of 15 residues. V shed 5 bases and J 0 bases; nucleotides not matched to a gene: 5. The CDR3 region has the DNA TGTGCCAGCAGCCCGGACAGGCCTAGCACAGATACGCAGTATTTT. Translation: CASSPDRPSTDTQYF.

J is TRBJ2-2 and V is TRBV7-8; D gene unclear. Germline lookup yields CDR1 SGHVS and CDR2 FQNEAQ. This CDR3 region has 13 residues. V was pared by 10 bases and J by 0 bases, with 9 bases between. In DNA, the CDR3 is TGTGCCACCTCAGTAGCGAACACCGGGGAGCTGTTTTTT. Encoded protein: CATSVANTGELFF.

V usage is TRBV2 and J usage is TRBJ1-2; D uncertain. The CDR3 consists of 12 residues. Germline CDR1 reads SNHLY; CDR2 reads FYNNEI. Between the trimmed V and J ends, which lost 5 bases and 8 bases, there was a span of 12 bases. This CDR3 is CASSPTLDGYTF. The CDR3 coding sequence is TGTGCCAGCAGTCCGACCCTAGACGGCTACACCTTC.

The chain joins TRBV7-8 to TRBJ1-2; D is unclear. The V end was cut by 0 bases, the J end by 1 base, with 6 bases between. The V gene's germline CDR1 is SGHVS and CDR2 FQNEAQ. The CDR3 has 14 amino acids. Here the CDR3 DNA reads TGTGCCAGCAGCTTAGCAGAGAGTAACTATGGCTACACCTTC. It encodes CASSLAESNYGYTF.

The chain links TRBV7-2 to TRBJ1-6; TRBD1 matches at 7 bases. Germline trimming cut 5 bases from V and 10 bases from J; bases unmatched to any gene: 8. The CDR3 consists of 14 residues. CDR1 and CDR2 from the germline V gene are SGHTA and FQGNSA. The DNA of the CDR3 is TGTGCCAGCAGCCCGCAGGGGGGCGGGTCACCCCTCCACTTT. Protein: CASSPQGGGSPLHF.

The V and J genes are TRBV24-1 and TRBJ1-2; 9 nucleotides agree with TRBD1. The CDR3 totals 16 residues. Trimming took 5 bases from V and 0 from J; bases not matched to a gene: 6. Germline CDR1 reads KGHDR; CDR2 reads SFDVKD. The DNA for the CDR3 is TGTGCCACCAGTGGCCATACAGGGGGCCCTAACTATGGCTACACCTTC. Translation gives CATSGHTGGPNYGYTF.

The chain recombines TRBV12-3 or TRBV12-4 with TRBJ2-1; D might be TRBD1 or TRBD2, each matching 6 bases. There are 15 residues in the CDR3. V gave up 8 bases and J gave up 2 bases, with 16 bases separating them. The CDR3 bases are TGTGCCAGCCTCCAGGGGACTCTTCCCTACAATGAGCAGTTCTTC. The encoded protein is CASLQGTLPYNEQFF.

This clonotype was seen more than once but under ten times. This chain connects TRBV12-3 or TRBV12-4 to TRBJ2-7, with 9 bases identical to TRBD1. J gave up 3 bases and V 6 bases, and 6 bases lay outside the gene matches. This CDR3 contains 14 residues. CDR3 sequence: CASRGTGQSYEQYF. The CDR3 nucleotides are TGTGCCAGCAGAGGGACAGGGCAGAGCTACGAGCAGTACTTC.

The rearrangement links TRBV5-5 to TRBJ1-5; 7 bases align to TRBD1. Germline values: CDR1 SGHKS, CDR2 YYEKEE (reference sequence). Trimming removed 1 base from V and 7 bases from J; junction bases left unmatched: 8. This CDR3 contains 15 residues. The DNA for the CDR3 is TGTGCCAGCAGCTTGCGAGGGGGCGCGGACCAGCCCCAGCATTTT. Translated, it gives CASSLRGGADQPQHF.

The CDR3 nucleotides are TGTGCCAGTAAACAGCGGGGGATCTACAATGAGCAGTTCTTC. It translates to CASKQRGIYNEQFF. This chain uses TRBV19 with TRBJ2-1; 8 bases map to TRBD2. This CDR3 is 14 amino acids long. With 7 bases clipped from V and 3 bases from J, the junction kept 5 bases outside the gene matches. Germline CDR1 and CDR2: LNHDA and SQIVND (reference sequence).

This sequence joins TRBV7-6 and TRBJ2-3; 13 bases map to TRBD2. V lost 5 bases and J lost 1; bases outside the gene matches: 3. Germline CDR1 reads SGHVS; CDR2 reads FNYEAQ. The CDR3 length is 16 residues. CDR3 in amino acids: CASSRLAGGGTDTQYF. CDR3 sequence (DNA): TGTGCCAGCAGCCGACTAGCGGGAGGCGGCACAGATACGCAGTATTTT.

This chain connects TRBV7-2 to TRBJ2-2; tentatively, D is TRBD1 (7 bases). V gave up 5 bases and J gave up 9 bases, with 19 bases separating them. The germline V gene encodes CDR1 SGHTA and CDR2 FQGNSA. The CDR3 length is 15 residues. CDR3: CASSGGGRQRWELFF. Here the CDR3 DNA reads TGTGCCAGCAGCGGAGGGGGCAGGCAAAGATGGGAGCTGTTTTTT.

At least ten counts were recorded for this clonotype. V is TRBV7-2 and J is TRBJ1-1; 7 bases are a match to TRBD1. CDR3 length: 17 amino acids. CDR1 and CDR2 (germline): SGHTA, FQGNSA. With 5 bases clipped from V and 0 bases from J, the junction kept 12 bases outside the gene matches. CDR3 bases: TGTGCCAGCAGCCGAACACAGGGGTTTGATATGAACACTGAAGCTTTCTTT. This sequence encodes CASSRTQGFDMNTEAFF.